One and the same sample provided the 26 T cell receptor beta chains below, sequenced in a study of cytomegalovirus exposure and HLA in healthy donors. The PCR had 60 Vbeta and 13 Jbeta primers. Profiled with immunoSEQ multiplex PCR; TCRdb holds only in-frame clones, not every one. Of 150,000 to 200,000 clones in the sample, 84% were seen once. Material for sequencing was PBMCs. Receptor source: a man aged 25-45 years in good health and CMV-seronegative.

The chain employs TRBV6-5 and TRBJ2-7; the match to TRBD1 covers 9 bases. The CDR3 extends over 14 amino acids. Germline trimming cut 0 bases from V and 7 bases from J; bases unmatched to any gene: 4. Germline values: CDR1 MNHEY, CDR2 SVGAGI. CDR3 nucleotides: TGTGCCAGCAGTTACTCCGGGACAGGGAATGAGCAGTACTTC. It yields the protein CASSYSGTGNEQYF.

The chain employs TRBV5-6 and TRBJ2-5; D is ambiguous. The V end was cut by 3 bases, the J end by 5 bases, with 11 bases between. CDR1 and CDR2 from the germline V gene are SGHDT and YYEEEE. This CDR3 has 13 residues. This CDR3 reads CASSSLSSETQYF. The CDR3 DNA reads as TGTGCCAGCAGCTCCCTGAGCTCCGAGACCCAGTACTTC.

This rearrangement joins TRBV5-1 to TRBJ2-5, with TRBD2 matching 7 bases. The CDR3 totals 16 residues. Trimming took 0 bases from V and 5 from J; bases not matched to a gene: 10. CDR1 SGHRS and CDR2 YFSETQ come from the germline V gene. The CDR3 spells CASSLGSGGGGETQYF. The DNA of the CDR3 is TGCGCCAGCAGCTTGGGCTCCGGTGGGGGAGGGGAGACCCAGTACTTC. Full variable domain (missing parts from reference TRBV5-1 and TRBJ2-5): KAGVTQTPRYLIKTRGQQVTLSCSPISGHRSVSWYQQTPGQGLQFLFEYFSETQRNKGNFPGRFSGRQFSNSRSEMNVSTLELGDSALYLCASSLGSGGGGETQYFGPGTRLLVL.

This clone was seen more than once but under ten times. This chain joins TRBV4-3 and TRBJ2-7; possibly TRBD1 for D (7 bases). Trimming removed 1 base from V and 1 base from J, with 8 bases in between. Germline values: CDR1 LGHNA, CDR2 YSLEER. The CDR3 spans 14 residues. The CDR3, as DNA: TGCGCCAGCAGCCAAGCAGGGGGGTCCTACGAGCAGTACTTC. Protein: CASSQAGGSYEQYF.

The chain has TRBV7-9 and TRBJ2-1; TRBD2 matches 8 bases. Germline V CDR1 and CDR2: SEHNR, FQNEAQ (reference sequence). The CDR3 totals 15 residues. V gave up 4 bases and J gave up 2 bases; unmatched junction bases: 4. The CDR3 region is CASSSPGLAYNEQFF. The CDR3 bases are TGTGCCAGCAGCTCACCGGGACTAGCCTACAATGAGCAGTTCTTC.

V is TRBV6-6 and J is TRBJ1-1; D possibly corresponds to TRBD1 (5 bases). Trimming left V 2 bases short and J 6 bases short, with 13 bases between. Germline values: CDR1 MNHNY, CDR2 SVGAGI (reference sequence). This CDR3 contains 14 residues. The CDR3 DNA reads as TGTGCCAGCAGTTACCAGGGTTTGTCTCCTGAAGCTTTCTTT. It yields the protein CASSYQGLSPEAFF.

This chain connects TRBV10-3 to TRBJ1-3; D is undetermined. The V end lost 0 bases, the J end lost 2 bases, and 8 bases lay between the germline ends. The germline CDR1 and CDR2 sequences are ENHRY and SYGVKD. The CDR3 covers 15 residues. For the CDR3, the DNA is TGTGCCATCAGTGAGTCCGGGTGGACTGGAAACACCATATATTTT. Translated: CAISESGWTGNTIYF.

This chain uses TRBV5-1 with TRBJ2-7, with TRBD2 identical over 11 bases. CDR3 size: 16 residues. Germline CDR1 reads SGHRS; CDR2 reads YFSETQ. V was clipped by 5 bases and J by 2 bases; unmatched bases: 9. CDR3 nucleotide sequence: TGCGCCAGCAGGCGATCTCTAGCGGGAGGTGCCTACGAGCAGTACTTC. It specifies CASRRSLAGGAYEQYF.

Turning to this clone: Mismatch with germline at one junction end may stem from a read error. The chain employs TRBV7-9 and TRBJ1-4; no firm D call. The CDR3 has 13 amino acids. Germline CDR1 is SEHNR and CDR2 is FQNEAQ (reference sequence). DNA for the CDR3: TGTGCCAGCAGCTTACTCACTAGTGAAAAACTGTTTTTT. It encodes CASSLLTSEKLFF.

The V and J genes are TRBV7-9 and TRBJ1-4, with 7 bases matching TRBD1. CDR1 is SEHNR and CDR2 is FQNEAQ in the germline V gene (reference sequence). The CDR3 length is 15 residues. V lost 5 bases and J lost 4; bases outside the gene matches: 7. The CDR3 region has the DNA TGTGCCAGCAGCCCCGCCGGGACAGTTAATGAAAAACTGTTTTTT. This codes for CASSPAGTVNEKLFF.

This rearrangement joins TRBV28 to TRBJ1-5; 8 bases are a match to TRBD1. The CDR3 runs to 20 residues. Germline lookup yields CDR1 MDHEN and CDR2 SYDVKM. After removal of 2 bases from V and 1 base from J, the junction contained 16 bases not matched to a gene. The CDR3 DNA reads TGTGCCAGCAGTTTAATTAGTGTGGGGACAGGAAAGGGGAGCAATCAGCCCCAGCATTTT. Protein sequence: CASSLISVGTGKGSNQPQHF.

The rearrangement uses TRBV5-4 and TRBJ2-7; D perhaps matches TRBD1 (5 bases). Germline CDR1 and CDR2: SGHNT and YYREEE (reference sequence). The length of the CDR3 is 14 residues. The V gene lost 2 bases and the J gene lost 5 bases, with 14 bases spanning the gap. The CDR3 DNA sequence: TGTGCCAGCAGCTTCGCCGGCAGGGTCCACGAGCAGTACTTC. This translates into CASSFAGRVHEQYF.

This clone was recorded a few times. The V and J genes are TRBV6-5 and TRBJ1-1; D call uncertain. Trimming cost V 2 bases and J 1 base, with 8 bases left between them. This CDR3 comprises 14 residues. Germline CDR1 and CDR2: MNHEY and SVGAGI. The CDR3 is CASSYAGGNTEAFF. CDR3 DNA: TGTGCCAGCAGTTACGCAGGAGGGAACACTGAAGCTTTCTTT.

This rearrangement joins TRBV7-8 to TRBJ2-5; 13 nucleotides agree with TRBD2. V lost 7 bases, J lost 2 bases, and 13 bases stayed unmatched. Germline lookup yields CDR1 SGHVS and CDR2 FQNEAQ. The CDR3 extends over 18 amino acids. The CDR3 nucleotides read TGTGCCAGCATCCTAGGACTAGCGGGGGAGCACTCTCAAGAGACCCAGTACTTC. Encoded protein: CASILGLAGEHSQETQYF.

The V and J genes are TRBV11-2 and TRBJ1-2; D might be TRBD1 (5 bases). Trimming cost V 0 bases and J 8 bases, with 10 bases left between them. This CDR3 has 13 amino acids. CDR1 and CDR2 from the germline V gene are SGHAT and FQNNGV. The CDR3 DNA sequence: TGTGCCAGCAGCTTAGATGGGACTTCGGGCTACACCTTC. This gives the protein CASSLDGTSGYTF. Full variable domain (rest looked up from reference TRBV11-2 and TRBJ1-2): EAGVAQSPRYKIIEKRQSVAFWCNPISGHATLYWYQQILGQGPKLLIQFQNNGVVDDSQLPKDRFSAERLKGVDSTLKIQPAKLEDSAVYLCASSLDGTSGYTFGSGTRLTVV.

The chain carries TRBV6-6 and TRBJ2-7; D possibly corresponds to TRBD1 (7 bases). V lost 4 bases to trimming and J lost 3 bases, with 10 bases between them. The CDR3 runs 13 residues. Looked up from germline, CDR1 is MNHNY and CDR2 is SVGAGI (reference sequence). The CDR3 here is CASSFQGGYEQYF. CDR3 bases: TGTGCCAGCAGTTTTCAGGGGGGCTACGAGCAGTACTTC.

This chain joins TRBV30 and TRBJ1-2; D is ambiguous. The CDR3 contains 13 residues. CDR1 and CDR2 from the germline V gene are GTSNPN and SVGIG (reference sequence). V was trimmed by 2 bases and J by 8 bases, leaving 15 bases between them. The chain's CDR3 is CAWSTTQVFGYTF. CDR3 sequence (DNA): TGTGCCTGGAGTACAACCCAGGTTTTCGGCTACACCTTC. The full variable domain, in which reference TRBV30 and TRBJ1-2 provide the parts outside the CDR3, is SQTIHQWPATLVQPVGSPLSLECTVEGTSNPNLYWYRQAAGRGLQLLFYSVGIGQISSEVPQNLSASRPQDRQFILSSKKLLLSDSGFYLCAWSTTQVFGYTFGSGTRLTVV.

This clone came up once. The chain couples TRBV5-1 to TRBJ1-1; weak D call: TRBD1 (6 bases). Deletions cut 4 bases from V and 1 base from J, with 11 bases between. The CDR3 totals 14 residues. The germline CDR1 and CDR2 sequences are SGHRS and YFSETQ. CDR3 bases: TGCGCCAGCAGCCCTGGGGGGGCGAACACTGAAGCTTTCTTT. Translation: CASSPGGANTEAFF.

This clone was seen a few times. The rearrangement links TRBV10-3 to TRBJ2-7, with TRBD2 matching over 11 bases. With 6 bases clipped from V and 3 bases from J, the junction kept 1 base outside the gene matches. The CDR3 extends over 13 amino acids. The germline V gene encodes CDR1 ENHRY and CDR2 SYGVKD. The CDR3, as DNA: TGTGCCATCAGACTAGCGGGAGACTACGAGCAGTACTTC. Translating gives CAIRLAGDYEQYF.

The chain couples TRBV12-5 to TRBJ2-7; TRBD1 might be the D (6 bases). Trimming left V 0 bases short and J 3 bases short, with 15 bases between. Germline CDR1 and CDR2: LGHNT and FRNRAP. The CDR3 has 16 amino acids. In DNA, the CDR3 is TGTGCTAGTGGTTTGGTACAGGGTAGAGGGCTCTACGAGCAGTACTTC. Translated, it gives CASGLVQGRGLYEQYF.

V usage is TRBV6-5 and J usage is TRBJ2-5; D unclear. CDR3 size: 12 residues. V dropped 0 bases and J dropped 4 bases, with 3 bases sitting between them. The V gene's germline CDR1 is MNHEY and CDR2 SVGAGI. CDR3 in amino acids: CASSYSGETQYF. As DNA, the CDR3 is TGTGCCAGCAGTTACTCCGGAGAGACCCAGTACTTC.

This chain uses TRBV27 with TRBJ1-1; TRBD1 agrees at 7 bases. V lost 9 bases, J lost 1 base, and 5 bases stayed unmatched. This CDR3 is 13 amino acids long. Germline CDR1 MNHEY, CDR2 SMNVEV (reference sequence). CDR3 region: CASAGQANTEAFF. In DNA form, the CDR3 reads TGTGCCAGTGCCGGACAGGCGAACACTGAAGCTTTCTTT.

The chain uses TRBV11-3 and TRBJ1-2; D is perhaps TRBD1 (5 bases). This CDR3 region has 15 residues. Germline V lookup: CDR1 SGHNT, CDR2 YENEEA. Trimming pared 5 bases from V and 3 bases from J, leaving 16 bases between. The CDR3 nucleotides are TGTGCCAGCAGCCCCACAGGCAACAATTACTATGGCTACACCTTC. This codes for CASSPTGNNYYGYTF. Complete variable domain (other parts from reference TRBV11-3 and TRBJ1-2): EAGVVQSPRYKIIEKKQPVAFWCNPISGHNTLYWYLQNLGQGPELLIRYENEEAVDDSQLPKDRFSAERLKGVDSTLKIQPAELGDSAVYLCASSPTGNNYYGYTFGSGTRLTVV.

CDR3 sequence (DNA): TGTGCCAGCAGCTTCCGGGACTACCCACAAGAGACCCAGTACTTC. It is translated as CASSFRDYPQETQYF. V is TRBV13 and J is TRBJ2-5; 7 bases agree with TRBD2. Germline assignment: CDR1 PRHDT and CDR2 FYEKMQ (reference sequence). V was pared by 3 bases and J by 2 bases, with 6 bases of the junction left unmatched. The CDR3 spans 15 residues.

V and J are TRBV6-5 and TRBJ1-2; D unresolved. The CDR3 is 14 residues long. The germline V gene encodes CDR1 MNHEY and CDR2 SVGAGI. With 0 bases removed from V and 8 bases from J, the gap between germline ends came to 13 bases. CDR3 nucleotides: TGTGCCAGCAGTTACTCTGCGGGGTTGAAGGGCTACACCTTC. It codes for CASSYSAGLKGYTF.

This rearrangement joins TRBV11-2 to TRBJ2-3; TRBD2 matches at 8 bases. The junction had 5 bases not matched to a gene; V was cut back by 3 bases and J by 3 bases. Germline-derived CDR1 and CDR2 are SGHAT and FQNNGV. There are 15 residues in the CDR3. The CDR3 is CASSLAGGITDTQYF. The CDR3 DNA follows: TGTGCCAGCAGCTTGGCGGGGGGCATAACAGATACGCAGTATTTT.